This passage covers 9 T cell receptor beta chains from one sample sequenced in a study of shared clonotypes between healthy human individuals. Repertoires were generated with immunoSEQ multiplex PCR, while TCRdb's copy carries only in-frame clones and drops some. The profile covers some 2,100,000 clones, with approximately 96% appearing a single time and less than 0.15% taken by the ten largest. Sequences were obtained from naive CD4+ T cells sorted from blood. This sample's subset: CD45RA+ positively selected. All receptors come from a young man in good health.

The rearrangement links TRBV5-1 to TRBJ2-5; 9 bases match TRBD1. Germline V CDR1 and CDR2: SGHRS, YFSETQ. The ends lost 4 bases at V and 5 bases at J; junction bases unmatched: 9. The CDR3 runs to 15 residues. The CDR3, as DNA: TGCGCCAGCAGCACTGGGACAGGGTATTGGGAGACCCAGTACTTC. This sequence encodes CASSTGTGYWETQYF. The full variable domain, completed using reference TRBV5-1 and TRBJ2-5, is KAGVTQTPRYLIKTRGQQVTLSCSPISGHRSVSWYQQTPGQGLQFLFEYFSETQRNKGNFPGRFSGRQFSNSRSEMNVSTLELGDSALYLCASSTGTGYWETQYFGPGTRLLVL.

For this clone: This same CDR3 is encoded by further DNA sequences in the sample. The chain couples TRBV6-1 to TRBJ1-2; unclear D gene. There are 15 residues in the CDR3. CDR1 is MNHNS, CDR2 SASEGT, per germline. The V end was cut by 1 base, the J end by 2 bases, with 11 bases between. CDR3: CASSEEGGPNYGYTF. The CDR3 coding sequence is TGTGCCAGCAGTGAAGAGGGAGGGCCGAACTATGGCTACACCTTC.

The chain recombines TRBV30 with TRBJ2-7; the match to TRBD2 covers 14 bases. The germline gives CDR1 GTSNPN, CDR2 SVGIG (reference sequence). Trimming at V came to 5 bases and at J to 5 bases, leaving 17 bases not matched to a gene. This CDR3 has 18 amino acids. CDR3 bases: TGTGCCTGGTCAAAAGGGCGGACTAGCGGGGGGCCTGGGGACGAGCAGTACTTC. This gives the protein CAWSKGRTSGGPGDEQYF.

In its sample, this clone was seen once. This chain links TRBV6-1 with TRBJ1-2; unclear D gene. This CDR3 region has 13 residues. The germline V gene encodes CDR1 MNHNS and CDR2 SASEGT. The V gene lost 10 bases and the J gene lost 0 bases, with 12 bases spanning the gap. CDR3 in amino acids: CANSNGPNYGYTF. CDR3 coding DNA: TGTGCCAACTCCAACGGACCTAACTATGGCTACACCTTC.

The CDR3 nucleotides are TGCGCCAGCAGCTTGGAATCGGGAGCCTGGAACATTCAGTACTTC. Its protein is CASSLESGAWNIQYF. This chain links TRBV5-1 with TRBJ2-4; perhaps TRBD2 as D (6 bases). Germline-derived CDR1 and CDR2 are SGHRS and YFSETQ. Trimming removed 0 bases from V and 7 bases from J, with 14 bases in between. The CDR3 has 15 amino acids. Full variable domain (remainder filled in from reference TRBV5-1 and TRBJ2-4): KAGVTQTPRYLIKTRGQQVTLSCSPISGHRSVSWYQQTPGQGLQFLFEYFSETQRNKGNFPGRFSGRQFSNSRSEMNVSTLELGDSALYLCASSLESGAWNIQYFGAGTRLSVL.

This sequence joins TRBV18 and TRBJ1-4; D possibly corresponds to TRBD1 (5 bases). CDR3 length: 14 residues. Between the trimmed V and J ends, which lost 1 base and 4 bases, there was a span of 7 bases. The germline V gene has CDR1 KGHSH and CDR2 LQKENI. The CDR3 sequence: CASSPLQGNEKLFF. DNA for the CDR3: TGTGCCAGCTCACCACTTCAGGGTAATGAAAAACTGTTTTTT. Full variable domain (rest looked up from reference TRBV18 and TRBJ1-4): NAGVMQNPRHLVRRRGQEARLRCSPMKGHSHVYWYRQLPEEGLKFMVYLQKENIIDESGMPKERFSAEFPKEGPSILRIQQVVRGDSAAYFCASSPLQGNEKLFFGSGTQLSVL.

Regarding this clone: Other DNA sequences from this sample encode an identical CDR3 as well. CDR3 DNA sequence: TGTGCCAGCAGCTTCGGCAGCTCCTATAATTCACCCCTCCACTTT. It translates to CASSFGSSYNSPLHF. The chain recombines TRBV5-4 with TRBJ1-6; no firm D call. The V gene lost 2 bases and the J gene lost 0 bases, with 6 bases spanning the gap. The CDR3 contains 15 residues. Germline V CDR1 and CDR2: SGHNT, YYREEE (reference sequence).

V and J are TRBV30 and TRBJ2-1, with D possibly being TRBD2 (6 bases). The CDR3 totals 16 residues. The V gene's germline CDR1 is GTSNPN and CDR2 SVGIG (reference sequence). Between the trimmed V and J ends, which lost 8 bases and 0 bases, there was a span of 20 bases. The CDR3 region has the DNA TGTGCCGCCACCGGGACTTTAAAAAACTCCTACAATGAGCAGTTCTTC. Translating it yields CAATGTLKNSYNEQFF.

The chain employs TRBV2 and TRBJ1-2; unclear D gene. CDR3 length: 12 residues. The V gene's germline CDR1 is SNHLY and CDR2 FYNNEI. The ends were cut back, 0 bases at V and 8 bases at J, with 7 bases in the middle. For the CDR3, the DNA is TGTGCCAGCAGTGAAGCGTCCCTAGGCTACACCTTC. Its translation is CASSEASLGYTF.